This T cell receptor beta chain derives from a study of blood T cell repertoires in COVID-19. Germline V gene sequence: CDR1 MNHEY, CDR2 SVGAGI. The CDR3 covers 15 residues. The junction had 6 bases not matched to a gene; V was cut back by 8 bases and J by 3 bases. Original processing methods: Researchers report that nucleated cell counts were estimated from reference gene primer amplification. Profiling relied on immunoSEQ multiplex PCR, and the TCRdb table lists in-frame clones only, not all of them. V and J calls plus clone size are reproduced from that table; the DNA served to infer D and trimming. The data show hundreds of thousands of clones, with over 75% seen just once and approximately 9% held by the top ten.

This TCR came from a human donor in a cohort sampled during active COVID-19. The V call is TRBV6-5, the J call TRBJ1-5; TRBD1 agrees at 11 bases. The sequenced material came from peripheral blood. DNA for the CDR3: TGTGCCAGCTCCCGGACAGGGGGCATCAATCAGCCCCAGCATTTT. Translating gives CASSRTGGINQPQHF.